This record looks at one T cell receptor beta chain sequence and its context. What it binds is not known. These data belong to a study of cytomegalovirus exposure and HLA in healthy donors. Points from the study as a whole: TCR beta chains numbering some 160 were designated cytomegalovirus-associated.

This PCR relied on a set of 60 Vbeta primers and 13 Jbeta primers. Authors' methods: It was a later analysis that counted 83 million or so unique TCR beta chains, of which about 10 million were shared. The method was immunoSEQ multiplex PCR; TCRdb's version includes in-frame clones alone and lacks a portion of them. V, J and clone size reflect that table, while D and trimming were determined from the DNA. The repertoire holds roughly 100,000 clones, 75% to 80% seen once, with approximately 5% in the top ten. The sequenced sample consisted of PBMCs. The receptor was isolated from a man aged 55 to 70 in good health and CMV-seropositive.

The CDR3 loop reads CASSVGVGGNYGYTF. As DNA, the CDR3 is TGTGCCAGCAGCGTGGGAGTCGGTGGTAACTATGGCTACACCTTC. V usage is TRBV9 and J usage is TRBJ1-2; D uncertain. CDR3 length: 15 amino acids. V was shortened by 2 bases and J by 1 base, with 12 bases between the two germline ends. Germline CDR1 reads SGDLS; CDR2 reads YYNGEE.